The rows below give T cell receptor beta chains drawn from one sample of a study of T-cell memory formation after mild COVID-19. TCRdb called the 5' RACE reads again in MiXCR, with one record for every CDR3 protein. Of fewer than 650,000 distinct CDR3 sequences in the sample, around a sixth were seen once. The sequencing input was PBMCs or a T cell subset sorted from them (not recorded which). The receptors stem from an adult woman who had mild COVID-19 (a few samples of this study predate the infection). Cell type and time point are not known. Each CDR3 is given with its conserved first and last residue. Fields, in order: V gene, J gene, CDR3 protein.

v_call: TRBV11-2
j_call: TRBJ2-7
cdr3_aa: CASSLFLAEQYF

v_call: TRBV5-1
j_call: TRBJ1-6
cdr3_aa: CASSLAVGDSPLHF

v_call: TRBV12-3/TRBV12-4
j_call: TRBJ2-7
cdr3_aa: CASSLVGAEQYF

v_call: TRBV5-6
j_call: TRBJ2-1
cdr3_aa: CASSPGQGAIYNEQFF

v_call: TRBV6-5
j_call: TRBJ1-1
cdr3_aa: CATRRGTEAFF

v_call: TRBV27
j_call: TRBJ2-4
cdr3_aa: CASRLPGSDIQYF

v_call: TRBV6-5
j_call: TRBJ2-1
cdr3_aa: CASAPPWSYNEQFF

v_call: TRBV28
j_call: TRBJ2-6
cdr3_aa: CASSLVGANVLTF

v_call: TRBV2
j_call: TRBJ2-3
cdr3_aa: CASRGPITDTQYF

v_call: TRBV29-1
j_call: TRBJ2-1
cdr3_aa: CSVVSASGRREQFF